This entry lists 13 T cell receptor beta chains sequenced from one sample in a study of beta chain features in type 1 diabetes (dated by TCRdb to the late 2010s). On the study overall, not on this receptor specifically: Type 1 diabetes patients showed a moderate but significant shortening of TCRB CDR3 length in all four CD4+ subsets.

Their specific antigens are unknown. Library preparation was by the immunoSEQ multiplex PCR assay. All of the isolated RNA was reverse transcribed with the High Capacity cDNA Reverse Transcription Kit, so expressed TCRB transcripts were sequenced. TCRdb re-hosts the immuneACCESS table, in-frame sequences only. Its copies lack some clones; in the studies checked, an unresolved V gene accounts for under half of them, and the cause for the rest is not known. The sample table records some 700,000 clones; about an eighth of these occur just once. Together, the top ten hold roughly 0.022% of the sample. The sequenced sample consisted of naive CD4+ T cells from blood. The cell subset or site label here, explained by the study, means: true naive CD4+ T cells. These TCRs come from a young man with type 1 diabetes.

This clone was seen a few times. This chain uses TRBV29-1 with TRBJ2-1; D call uncertain. The CDR3 covers 15 residues. V was cut by 0 bases and J by 4 bases, with 13 bases left in between. The germline gives CDR1 SQVTM, CDR2 ANQGSEA. The CDR3 here is CSVEDGGSSYNEQFF. DNA for the CDR3: TGCAGCGTTGAAGATGGCGGCAGCTCTTACAATGAGCAGTTCTTC.

V is TRBV6-5 and J is TRBJ2-1; no reliable D call. This CDR3 spans 12 amino acids. Germline-derived CDR1 and CDR2 are MNHEY and SVGAGI. V lost 4 bases and J 9 bases, leaving 10 bases between the germline ends. The DNA for the CDR3 is TGTGCCAGCAGTTCCCGAAGTTCTGAGCAGTTCTTC. The encoded protein is CASSSRSSEQFF.

This clone was observed a few times. V is TRBV5-1 and J is TRBJ1-1; unclear D gene. The length of the CDR3 is 13 residues. The ends were cut back, 2 bases at V and 4 bases at J, with 9 bases in the middle. The germline V gene encodes CDR1 SGHRS and CDR2 YFSETQ. CDR3 DNA: TGCGCCAGCAGCTTTAGTGAAGTCACTGAAGCTTTCTTT. Encoded protein: CASSFSEVTEAFF. Together with reference TRBV5-1 and TRBJ1-1, the CDR3 gives the full variable domain: KAGVTQTPRYLIKTRGQQVTLSCSPISGHRSVSWYQQTPGQGLQFLFEYFSETQRNKGNFPGRFSGRQFSNSRSEMNVSTLELGDSALYLCASSFSEVTEAFFGQGTRLTVV.

The CDR3 is CASSAFRTEWQTQYF. The CDR3 DNA sequence: TGTGCCAGCAGTGCGTTCAGGACGGAATGGCAGACCCAGTACTTC. V is TRBV28 and J is TRBJ2-5; D call uncertain. Germline lookup yields CDR1 MDHEN and CDR2 SYDVKM. V lost 5 bases to trimming and J lost 6 bases, with 19 bases between them. The CDR3 runs to 15 residues.

This sequence joins TRBV2 and TRBJ1-3; D remains ambiguous. V was pared by 5 bases and J by 8 bases, with 13 bases between. CDR3 length: 13 amino acids. Germline CDR1 is SNHLY and CDR2 is FYNNEI. This chain's CDR3 is CASSPRDRDTIYF. CDR3 bases: TGTGCCAGCAGTCCCCGTGACCGGGACACCATATATTTT.

This clone was detected only a few times. This sequence joins TRBV19 and TRBJ1-5; perhaps TRBD1 as D (6 bases). The ends were cut back, 10 bases at V and 0 bases at J, with 16 bases in the middle. The CDR3 is 15 amino acids. The germline V gene encodes CDR1 LNHDA and CDR2 SQIVND (reference sequence). The CDR3 region is CATTSGGYSNQPQHF. DNA of the CDR3: TGTGCCACTACATCGGGGGGCTATAGCAATCAGCCCCAGCATTTT. Drawing the rest from reference TRBV19 and TRBJ1-5, the complete variable domain is DGGITQSPKYLFRKEGQNVTLSCEQNLNHDAMYWYRQDPGQGLRLIYYSQIVNDFQKGDIAEGYSVSREKKESFPLTVTSAQKNPTAFYLCATTSGGYSNQPQHFGDGTRLSIL.

The genes are TRBV28 and TRBJ2-7; D could derive from TRBD1 or TRBD2 (5 bases each). The CDR3 sequence is 15 residues long. V was trimmed by 6 bases and J by 2 bases, leaving 17 bases between them. Per germline, CDR1 MDHEN and CDR2 SYDVKM. The CDR3 region is CASSTTGLYPYEQYF. The DNA of the CDR3 is TGTGCCAGCAGCACTACAGGACTTTACCCCTACGAGCAGTACTTC.

The V call is TRBV6-5, the J call TRBJ1-1, with 9 bases that match TRBD1. Germline-derived CDR1 and CDR2 are MNHEY and SVGAGI. With V trimmed by 6 bases and J by 2 bases, 4 bases remained unmatched. The CDR3 length is 14 residues. CDR3 DNA: TGTGCCAGCAGCCGGGGACAGGGTAACACTGAAGCTTTCTTT. This gives the protein CASSRGQGNTEAFF.

This clone was seen more than once but under ten times. As DNA, the CDR3 is TGTGCCAGCGCGGGAGACTCCTTGGGGCAGTTCTTC. Translating gives CASAGDSLGQFF. The chain links TRBV6-1 to TRBJ2-1; 7 nucleotides match TRBD2. After removal of 8 bases from V and 12 bases from J, the junction contained 10 bases not matched to a gene. Germline values: CDR1 MNHNS, CDR2 SASEGT. CDR3 length: 12 residues.

In this sample, this clone turned up a few times. The chain employs TRBV19 and TRBJ2-5; 10 bases agree with TRBD1. This CDR3 contains 15 residues. Germline loops: CDR1 LNHDA, CDR2 SQIVND (reference sequence). V gave up 5 bases and J gave up 6 bases; unmatched junction bases: 9. CDR3: CASSARDRGEKTQYF. In DNA, the CDR3 is TGTGCCAGTAGTGCCCGGGACAGGGGCGAAAAGACCCAGTACTTC.

V and J are TRBV11-2 and TRBJ2-4; D ambiguous. This CDR3 is built from 12 residues. Germline assignment: CDR1 SGHAT and CDR2 FQNNGV. The V and J ends lost 5 bases and 7 bases respectively, with 9 bases between them. The CDR3 DNA reads TGTGCCAGCAGCACCGACCGCAACATTCAGTACTTC. Translation: CASSTDRNIQYF.

The chain carries TRBV18 and TRBJ1-1; weak D call: TRBD1 (6 bases). The length of the CDR3 is 15 residues. V lost 3 bases to trimming and J lost 3 bases, with 14 bases between them. CDR1 is KGHSH, CDR2 LQKENI, per germline. CDR3 in DNA: TGTGCCAGCTCACCGCAGGGGTTTGAGGACACTGAAGCTTTCTTT. Its translation is CASSPQGFEDTEAFF.

In this sample, this clone turned up a few times. The genes are TRBV18 and TRBJ2-6; D is uncertain. Trimming took off 5 bases at V and 4 bases at J, with 9 bases between the two ends. The CDR3 length is 14 residues. Germline V gives CDR1 KGHSH, CDR2 LQKENI. CDR3 loop: CASSSGTGANVLTF. The DNA for the CDR3 is TGTGCCAGCTCATCCGGCACCGGGGCCAACGTCCTGACTTTC.